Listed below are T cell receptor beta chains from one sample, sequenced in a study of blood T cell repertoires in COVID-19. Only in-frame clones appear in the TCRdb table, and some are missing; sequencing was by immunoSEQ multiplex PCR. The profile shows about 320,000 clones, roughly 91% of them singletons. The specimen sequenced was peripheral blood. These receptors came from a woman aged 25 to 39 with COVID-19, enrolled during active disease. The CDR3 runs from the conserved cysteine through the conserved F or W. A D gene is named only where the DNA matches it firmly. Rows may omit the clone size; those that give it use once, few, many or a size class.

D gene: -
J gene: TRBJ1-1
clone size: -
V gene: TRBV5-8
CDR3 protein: CASSRRAGMNTEAFF
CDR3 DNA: TGTGCCAGCAGCCGGAGGGCCGGAATGAACACTGAAGCTTTCTTT

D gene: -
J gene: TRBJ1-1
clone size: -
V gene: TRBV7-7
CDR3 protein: CASSARLDTEAFF
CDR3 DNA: TGTGCCAGCAGCGCCAGGTTGGACACTGAAGCTTTCTTT

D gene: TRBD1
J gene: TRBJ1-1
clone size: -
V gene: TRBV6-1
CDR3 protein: CASSDPGQSATEAFF
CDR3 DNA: TGTGCCAGCAGTGATCCGGGACAGTCTGCGACTGAAGCTTTCTTT

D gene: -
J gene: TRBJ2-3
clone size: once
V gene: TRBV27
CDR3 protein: CASSFPGSTDTQYF
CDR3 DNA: TGTGCCAGCAGTTTTCCAGGGTCCACAGATACGCAGTATTTT

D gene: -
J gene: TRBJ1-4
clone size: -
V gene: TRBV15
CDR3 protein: CATSRDWLGAAEKLFF
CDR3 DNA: TGTGCCACCAGCAGAGATTGGTTGGGGGCTGCTGAAAAACTGTTTTTT

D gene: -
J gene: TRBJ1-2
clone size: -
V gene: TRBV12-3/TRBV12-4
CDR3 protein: CASSFQAPYGYTF
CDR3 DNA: TGTGCCAGCAGTTTTCAAGCGCCCTATGGCTACACCTTC

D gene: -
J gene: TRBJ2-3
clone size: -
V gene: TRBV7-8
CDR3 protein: CASSYLTGTDTQYF
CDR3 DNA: TGTGCCAGCAGCTACCTGACAGGCACAGATACGCAGTATTTT

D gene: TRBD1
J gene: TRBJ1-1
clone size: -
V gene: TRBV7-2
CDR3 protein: CASSPGGTGFESFF
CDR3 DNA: TGTGCCAGCAGCCCCGGGGGGACAGGGTTTGAGTCTTTCTTT

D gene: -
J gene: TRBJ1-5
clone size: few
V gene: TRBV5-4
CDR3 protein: CASSLGGVNQPQHF
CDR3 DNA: TGTGCCAGCAGCTTAGGGGGAGTCAATCAGCCCCAGCATTTT

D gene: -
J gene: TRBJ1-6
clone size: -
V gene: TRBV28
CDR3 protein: CASSLSPRFSPLHF
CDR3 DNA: TGTGCCAGCAGTTTATCCCCCCGGTTTTCACCCCTCCACTTT

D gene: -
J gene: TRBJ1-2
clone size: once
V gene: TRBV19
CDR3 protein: CASSDWGRTYGYTF
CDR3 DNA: TGTGCCAGTAGTGATTGGGGGCGCACCTATGGCTACACCTTC

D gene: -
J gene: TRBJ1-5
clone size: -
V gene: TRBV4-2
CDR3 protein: CASSQMGGLPTQPQHF
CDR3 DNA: TGTGCCAGCAGCCAGATGGGGGGGCTGCCTACTCAGCCCCAGCATTTT

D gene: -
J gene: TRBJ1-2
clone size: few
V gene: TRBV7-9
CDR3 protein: CAVQGNYGYTF
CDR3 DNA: TGTGCCGTACAGGGCAACTATGGCTACACCTTC

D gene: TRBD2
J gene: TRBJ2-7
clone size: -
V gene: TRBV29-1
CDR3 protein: CSVAGTSGASISSYEQYF
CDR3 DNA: TGCAGCGTCGCTGGGACTAGCGGGGCTTCGATTAGCTCCTACGAGCAGTACTTC

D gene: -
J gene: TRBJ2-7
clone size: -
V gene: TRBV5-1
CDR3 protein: CASSFQIGGPYEQYF
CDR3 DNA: TGCGCCAGCAGCTTCCAAATCGGGGGTCCCTACGAGCAGTACTTC

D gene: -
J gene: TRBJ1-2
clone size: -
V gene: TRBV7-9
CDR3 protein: CASSLGLRYGYTF
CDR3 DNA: TGTGCCAGCAGCTTAGGCTTACGGTATGGCTACACCTTC